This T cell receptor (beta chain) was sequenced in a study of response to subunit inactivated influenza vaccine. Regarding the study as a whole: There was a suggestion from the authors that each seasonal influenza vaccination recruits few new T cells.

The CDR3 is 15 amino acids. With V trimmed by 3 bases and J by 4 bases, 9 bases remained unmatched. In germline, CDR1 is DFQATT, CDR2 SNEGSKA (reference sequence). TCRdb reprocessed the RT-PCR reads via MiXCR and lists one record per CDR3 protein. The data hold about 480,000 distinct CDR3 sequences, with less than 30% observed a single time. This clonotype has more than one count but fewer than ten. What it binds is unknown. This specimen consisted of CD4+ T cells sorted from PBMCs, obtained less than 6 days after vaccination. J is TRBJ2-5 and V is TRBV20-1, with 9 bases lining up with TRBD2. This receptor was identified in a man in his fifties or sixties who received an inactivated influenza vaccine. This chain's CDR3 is CSARRRRGGIETQYF. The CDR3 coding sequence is TGCAGTGCTAGGCGGCGGCGGGGGGGGATAGAGACCCAGTACTTC.